This entry features one T cell receptor (beta chain) sequence. Its specificity is not known. These data belong to a study of cytomegalovirus exposure and HLA in healthy donors. General observations from the study: Previous analysis showed most TCR beta V segments were productive about 90% or about 30% of the time. The study listed about 150 cytomegalovirus-associated TCR beta chains.

CDR3 length equals 17 residues. V was shortened by 1 base and J by 2 bases, with 15 bases between the two germline ends. Germline CDR1 and CDR2: MGHRA and YSYEKL. PCR primers comprised 60 Vbeta and 13 Jbeta primers. Clones were sequenced by immunoSEQ multiplex PCR, and TCRdb holds only the in-frame ones, with some missing. This table holds about 160,000 clones, around 86% found once. V gene TRBV4-1 combines with J gene TRBJ1-5, with D perhaps matching TRBD1 (5 bases). The material sequenced was PBMCs. The TCR sequence derives from a girl aged 2-10 years in good health and CMV-seropositive. In nucleotides, the CDR3 is TGCGCCAGCAGCCAAGTTAGGGGCGTTTGGCGCAATCAGCCCCAGCATTTT. Amino acid sequence: CASSQVRGVWRNQPQHF.